This T cell receptor (beta chain) is drawn from a study of blood T cell repertoires in COVID-19. Self-reported history from a screening survey and questionnaire set each donor's cohort. Recovery meant two consecutive negative NP/OP PCR tests, professional clearance, or resolved symptoms. Per the original methods: Amplification of reference gene primers provided the estimated nucleated cell counts. The table came from immunoSEQ multiplex PCR; TCRdb's copy has only in-frame clones and leaves some out. V, J and clone size are taken as reported in that table, and D and trimming were inferred from the DNA itself. The sample records some 350,000 clones, around 87% being singletons. Looked up from germline, CDR1 is PRHDT and CDR2 is FYEKMQ (reference sequence). V was shortened by 3 bases and J by 2 bases, with 9 bases between the two germline ends. The CDR3 contains 14 residues.

The source is a woman aged 25 to 39 who had recovered from COVID-19. The source material was PBMCs or T cells enriched from blood (not recorded which). V gene TRBV13 combines with J gene TRBJ2-3; the D is unclear. CDR3: CASSLSLVTDTQYF. In DNA form, the CDR3 reads TGTGCCAGCAGCTTGTCCCTAGTCACAGATACGCAGTATTTT.